Listed here is a single T cell receptor (beta chain). Its specificity is not known. Expressed TCRB transcripts were sequenced, since all the RNA that had been isolated was reverse transcribed. Here immunoSEQ multiplex PCR was the method, and the copy in TCRdb shows in-frame clones only, minus some. The data contain about 650,000 clones, under 15% of them seen just once; the ten biggest clones take up around 0.12%. This specimen comes from a study of beta chain features in type 1 diabetes. Without exception, sorted populations had purity beyond 98%. Findings of the study overall: VDJ junctions from type 1 diabetes patients carried fewer insertions and larger deletions. Shorter TCRB CDR3s, moderately but significantly so, were found in Type 1 diabetes patients in all four CD4+ subsets. A greater similarity of naive, central memory and Treg TCRB repertoires was seen among patients than among healthy donors.

This TCR was recovered from a man younger than 40 with type 1 diabetes. Sequenced material: naive CD4+ T cells from blood.

The CDR3 protein is CASSVMGRGTHNEQFF. Here the CDR3 DNA reads TGTGCCAGCAGCGTGATGGGGCGGGGGACACACAATGAGCAGTTCTTC. V usage is TRBV2 and J usage is TRBJ2-1, with D possibly TRBD2 on 7 matching bases. The CDR3 is 16 residues long. Germline loops: CDR1 SNHLY, CDR2 FYNNEI. Trimming removed 6 bases from V and 5 bases from J, with 20 bases in between.